The rows below give T cell receptor beta chains drawn from one sample of a study of tumor-infiltrating lymphocytes in oesophageal squamous cell carcinoma. TCRdb re-derived calls from the PCR reads in MiXCR, one entry per CDR3 protein. The sample lists 15,000 to 20,000 distinct CDR3 sequences; about 41% were seen once. The sample was normal esophageal tissue next to the tumor. The origin of the receptors is a male donor with esophageal squamous cell carcinoma. Both conserved end residues are trimmed from each CDR3. Each record gives: V gene, CDR3 protein.

V gene: TRBV28
CDR3 protein: ASSEAGGQGRYGYT

V gene: TRBV7-2
CDR3 protein: ASSLGTSGRVGETQY

V gene: TRBV6-1
CDR3 protein: ASSEARETQY

V gene: TRBV7-2
CDR3 protein: ASSLGGQGSGGELF

V gene: TRBV11-3
CDR3 protein: ASSQDPSGPDTQY

V gene: TRBV7-2
CDR3 protein: ASSSQGGNTEAF

V gene: TRBV5-3
CDR3 protein: ASSLGREFDEQF

V gene: TRBV20-1
CDR3 protein: SAMTSRSYEQY

V gene: TRBV13
CDR3 protein: ASSFSFPSGTQF

V gene: TRBV7-2
CDR3 protein: ASSWTSGGRDEQF

V gene: TRBV10-3
CDR3 protein: AISDGLVLHEQY

V gene: TRBV4-1
CDR3 protein: ASSQDDRGMMDEQF

V gene: TRBV12-5
CDR3 protein: ASGFSPGLRAVLR

V gene: TRBV9
CDR3 protein: ASSEGTVFQETQY

V gene: TRBV11-2
CDR3 protein: ASRQTGDEQF

V gene: TRBV5-1
CDR3 protein: ASSLVGGPLYEQY

V gene: TRBV9
CDR3 protein: ASSLSFSSGELF

V gene: TRBV19
CDR3 protein: ATQDLRGETQY

V gene: TRBV7-2
CDR3 protein: ASSLGGMGQF

V gene: TRBV7-3
CDR3 protein: ASSLGRATGNEQF

V gene: TRBV7-6
CDR3 protein: ASSLGGTGSYEQY

V gene: TRBV7-2
CDR3 protein: ASSLGQGGGELF

V gene: TRBV7-6
CDR3 protein: ASSLTGKDTGELF

V gene: TRBV12-3/TRBV12-4
CDR3 protein: ASSQYRQGWGQETQY

V gene: TRBV6-2/TRBV6-3
CDR3 protein: ASSYPRGANYGYT

V gene: TRBV6-1
CDR3 protein: ASSERHGGYT

V gene: TRBV6-1
CDR3 protein: ASSSPPGELF

V gene: TRBV28
CDR3 protein: ASSLDSGADTQY

V gene: TRBV11-3
CDR3 protein: ASSPGRESDTQY

V gene: TRBV10-3
CDR3 protein: AISLTGGYEQY

V gene: TRBV6-6
CDR3 protein: ASSYPDRGTGELF

V gene: TRBV24-1
CDR3 protein: ATSDMTSTGTDTQY

V gene: TRBV6-8
CDR3 protein: ASSRRDEQF

V gene: TRBV10-1
CDR3 protein: ASSEYPGGGGQF

V gene: TRBV6-1
CDR3 protein: ASSRGTSYEQY

V gene: TRBV7-9
CDR3 protein: ASSQGTANYNEQF

V gene: TRBV7-2
CDR3 protein: ASSPGQGWSEQY

V gene: TRBV6-1
CDR3 protein: ASSDLYGYT

V gene: TRBV23-1
CDR3 protein: ASSQLGSGSGVPYEQY

V gene: TRBV5-1
CDR3 protein: ASSFSREGETQY

V gene: TRBV28
CDR3 protein: ASSPSTSGQETQY

V gene: TRBV28
CDR3 protein: ASSLRGRLDEQF

V gene: TRBV12-3/TRBV12-4
CDR3 protein: ASSPFSGRDNEQF

V gene: TRBV27
CDR3 protein: ASSDRLARPYEQF

V gene: TRBV11-1
CDR3 protein: ASSSPRTSGRSRDYNEQF

V gene: TRBV5-1
CDR3 protein: ASSLGRGNRETQY

V gene: TRBV7-2
CDR3 protein: ASSLAPILRAVLR

V gene: TRBV6-5
CDR3 protein: ASSGRGYNEQF

V gene: TRBV6-1
CDR3 protein: ASQGSNEKLF

V gene: TRBV12-3/TRBV12-4
CDR3 protein: ASSEDRPSTDTQY

V gene: TRBV18
CDR3 protein: ASSPRPGLAGLEQF

V gene: TRBV7-3
CDR3 protein: ASSLTSDREETQY

V gene: TRBV6-1
CDR3 protein: ASSDDRVMPEAF

V gene: TRBV7-2
CDR3 protein: ASSLGLAGGLDEQY

V gene: TRBV7-3
CDR3 protein: ASSSDSTYGYT

V gene: TRBV7-4
CDR3 protein: ASSLGPGTGGNTIY

V gene: TRBV11-2
CDR3 protein: ASSLVETQY

V gene: TRBV7-3
CDR3 protein: ASSFGGSSAEQY